This TCR beta chain was profiled in a study of long-term antiretroviral therapy in people with HIV. This CDR3 spans 14 amino acids. V was cut by 6 bases and J by 5 bases, with 15 bases left in between. Germline loops: CDR1 WNHNN, CDR2 SYGVQD (reference sequence). Sequencing used immunoSEQ v3.0 at survey level. Measured with immunoSEQ multiplex PCR; TCRdb has only the in-frame clones, and not every one. The repertoire includes tens of thousands of clones, roughly 80% of them detected once, and roughly a quarter sits in the top ten. This TCR was recovered from a man between 50 and 59 years old with HIV. The chain recombines TRBV10-1 with TRBJ2-3, with D perhaps assigned TRBD1 or TRBD2 (5 bases each). The sequencing used unsorted PBMCs, collected 0.4 years after starting antiretroviral therapy. The CDR3 protein is CASSAGAPQDTQYF. CDR3 bases: TGCGCCAGCAGCGCCGGGGCCCCGCAAGATACGCAGTATTTT.